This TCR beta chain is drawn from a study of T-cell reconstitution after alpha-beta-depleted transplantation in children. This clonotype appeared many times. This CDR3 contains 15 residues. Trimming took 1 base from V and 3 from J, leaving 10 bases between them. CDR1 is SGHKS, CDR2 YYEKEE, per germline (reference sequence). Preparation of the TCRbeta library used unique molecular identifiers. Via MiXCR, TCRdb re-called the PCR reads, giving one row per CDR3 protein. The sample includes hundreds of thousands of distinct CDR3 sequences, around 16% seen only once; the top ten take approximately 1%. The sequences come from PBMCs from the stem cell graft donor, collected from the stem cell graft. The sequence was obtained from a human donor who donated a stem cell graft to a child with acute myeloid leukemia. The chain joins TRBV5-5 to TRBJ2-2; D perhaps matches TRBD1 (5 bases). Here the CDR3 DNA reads TGTGCCAGCAGCTTGTGGTTAGGGGACACCGGGGAGCTGTTTTTT. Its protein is CASSLWLGDTGELFF. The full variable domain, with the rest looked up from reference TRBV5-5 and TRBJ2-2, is DAGVTQSPTHLIKTRGQQVTLRCSPISGHKSVSWYQQVLGQGPQFIFQYYEKEERGRGNFPDRFSARQFPNYSSELNVNALLLGDSALYLCASSLWLGDTGELFFGEGSRLTVL.